The clone carrying this T cell receptor beta chain appeared a single time. Its antigen is still unknown. The germline CDR1 and CDR2 sequences are MNHEY and SVGAGI. This CDR3 has 13 residues. Germline trimming cut 5 bases from V and 5 bases from J; bases unmatched to any gene: 4. The data derive from a study of TIL therapy for anti-PD-1-resistant metastatic lung cancer. Study-level information: Most patients had lung adenocarcinoma; several tumors were EGFR-mutant, two ALK-rearranged; half smoked currently or formerly. Overall study findings and caveats: Treatment-naive, never-smoker and oncogene-addicted patients were overrepresented in this highly selected cohort.

The immunoSEQ assay was v3. Profiling relied on immunoSEQ multiplex PCR, and the TCRdb table lists in-frame clones only, not all of them. This repertoire shows about 12,000 clones, nearly 80% found once; its top ten account for around 9.1%. Time point of the sample: pre-treatment sample, taken before nivolumab and TIL therapy. The material was blood, obtained at baseline. The chain joins TRBV6-5 to TRBJ1-1; 8 nucleotides agree with TRBD1. This receptor was identified in a person aged 25-79 years with non-small cell lung cancer. CDR3 in amino acids: CASSLNRGTEAFF. The CDR3 DNA reads as TGTGCCAGCAGTCTGAACAGGGGGACTGAAGCTTTCTTT.